Shown below are 27 T cell receptor beta chains from a single sample sequenced in a study of molecular identifiers for immune sequencing clone quantification. TCRdb re-called the PCR reads with MiXCR, one entry per CDR3 protein. There are just under 650,000 distinct CDR3 sequences in the sample; roughly 21% occur only once, and approximately 0.9% lies in the top ten. The sample consisted of naive CD8+ T cells from blood, with Jurkat cell RNA spiked in. As to subset: FACS-sorted CD8+CD4-CCR7+CD45RA+ naive T cells. The source of these receptors is a human donor in good health. Some libraries in this study had Jurkat cell RNA spiked in.

In this sample, this clonotype turned up a few times. This chain uses TRBV27 with TRBJ2-7; 7 positions match TRBD1. The CDR3 extends over 15 amino acids. The germline gives CDR1 MNHEY, CDR2 SMNVEV (reference sequence). Losses at the gene ends were 3 bases for V and 2 bases for J; bases not matched to a gene: 7. The CDR3 reads CASSFQDRHPYEQYF. The DNA for the CDR3 is TGTGCCAGCAGTTTCCAGGACAGGCACCCCTACGAGCAGTACTTC.

This clonotype came up many times. The chain couples TRBV18 to TRBJ1-1; D ambiguous. Germline V gene sequence: CDR1 KGHSH, CDR2 LQKENI. CDR3 length: 13 amino acids. The V and J ends lost 2 bases and 1 base respectively, with 5 bases between them. This CDR3 reads CASSPAPNTEAFF. In DNA, the CDR3 is TGTGCCAGCTCACCAGCACCGAACACTGAAGCTTTCTTT.

This clonotype was seen repeatedly, ten times or more. The chain employs TRBV7-9 and TRBJ2-2, with 11 positions matching TRBD2. V lost 7 bases to trimming and J lost 5 bases; unmatched junction nucleotides: 9. Germline V gene data show CDR1 as SEHNR and CDR2 as FQNEAQ (reference sequence). This CDR3 region has 16 residues. CDR3 DNA: TGTGCCAGCAACACCCTAGCGGGAGGTCGAACCGGGGAGCTGTTTTTT. Translated: CASNTLAGGRTGELFF.

The chain links TRBV12-3 or TRBV12-4 to TRBJ2-7; D assignment may be TRBD1 or TRBD2 (7 bases each). V was trimmed by 7 bases and J by 1 base, leaving 14 bases between them. The CDR3 covers 14 residues. The CDR3 here is CASTAGGGSYEQYF. The CDR3 region has the DNA TGTGCCAGCACTGCAGGGGGAGGGTCCTACGAGCAGTACTTC.

Details on this clonotype: A much larger clone sits a single nucleotide away, making a read error possible. The rearrangement links TRBV30 to TRBJ1-1, with a tentative D call TRBD1 (5 bases). The CDR3 runs 13 residues. Germline V CDR1 and CDR2: GTSNPN, SVGIG (reference sequence). Here the CDR3 reads CARSLTGSTEAFF. DNA of the CDR3: TGTGCCCGGAGTCTTACAGGATCAACTGAAGCTTTCTTT.

This clonotype was counted at least ten times. This rearrangement joins TRBV9 to TRBJ2-3; TRBD1 aligns across 11 bases. Per germline, CDR1 SGDLS and CDR2 YYNGEE. Unmatched junction bases numbered 14, after V lost 3 bases and J lost 5 bases. The CDR3 is made up of 18 amino acids. In DNA form, the CDR3 reads TGTGCCAGCAGCGCGATCCTTGGACAGGGGGCTTCGGGAGATACGCAGTATTTT. It codes for CASSAILGQGASGDTQYF.

The V gene is TRBV5-1, the J gene TRBJ2-7, with 11 bases aligning to TRBD1. The CDR3 is 16 amino acids. The V gene end was trimmed by 4 bases and the J gene end by 0 bases; junction bases not matched to a gene: 6. Germline loops: CDR1 SGHRS, CDR2 YFSETQ. The CDR3 bases are TGCGCCAGCAGCCTGGGACAGGGGGGGGCCTCCTACGAGCAGTACTTC. The encoded protein is CASSLGQGGASYEQYF.

This chain links TRBV27 with TRBJ1-4; D is undetermined. Germline CDR1 MNHEY, CDR2 SMNVEV (reference sequence). V shed 9 bases and J shed 7 bases, with 18 bases lying between them. CDR3 length equals 14 residues. The CDR3 nucleotides are TGTGCCAGTTCCCTGGATGGGCGGCCTGAAAAACTGTTTTTT. It codes for CASSLDGRPEKLFF. The full variable domain, with the rest looked up from reference TRBV27 and TRBJ1-4, is EAQVTQNPRYLITVTGKKLTVTCSQNMNHEYMSWYRQDPGLGLRQIYYSMNVEVTDKGDVPEGYKVSRKEKRNFPLILESPSPNQTSLYFCASSLDGRPEKLFFGSGTQLSVL.

This clonotype was seen ten or more times. The junction and the germline gene differ at one end; a read error may be behind it. The chain employs TRBV12-3 or TRBV12-4 and TRBJ2-1, with 9 nucleotides matching TRBD1. This CDR3 comprises 12 residues. CDR3 sequence (DNA): TGTGCCAGCAGCAGCGGGGACAGGGTCCTAGCCTTC. Its translation: CASSSGDRVLAF.

This clonotype was found many times. The rearrangement uses TRBV20-1 and TRBJ2-7; the D is unclear. V dropped 3 bases and J dropped 2 bases, with 11 bases sitting between them. From germline, CDR1 is DFQATT and CDR2 SNEGSKA (reference sequence). The CDR3 contains 13 residues. CDR3 region: CSARFHLTYEQYF. CDR3 DNA: TGCAGTGCTAGGTTTCACCTAACCTACGAGCAGTACTTC.

On this clonotype itself: A much bigger clone sits one base away, suggesting this may be a read error. Since no conserved phenylalanine or tryptophan closes the CDR3, a read error is the likely cause. The rearrangement joins TRBV12-3 or TRBV12-4 to TRBJ2-1, with 9 bases that match TRBD1. V was clipped by 5 bases and J by 6 bases; unmatched bases: 5. The CDR3 length is 14 residues. Here the CDR3 reads CASSGPTGGNEQFL. The CDR3 DNA reads as TGTGCCAGCAGTGGTCCGACAGGGGGCAATGAGCAGTTCCTC.

This clonotype showed up many times. J is TRBJ2-3 and V is TRBV12-5; a possible D gene is TRBD2 (6 bases). The CDR3 sequence is 16 residues long. The ends were cut back, 0 bases at V and 2 bases at J, with 12 bases in the middle. Germline loops: CDR1 LGHNT, CDR2 FRNRAP. This CDR3 is CASGLVPGLLTDTQYF. For the CDR3, the DNA is TGTGCTAGTGGTTTGGTACCGGGACTTCTCACAGATACGCAGTATTTT.

This clonotype was found many times. The chain combines TRBV13 with TRBJ2-7; possibly TRBD2 for D (7 bases). The V and J ends lost 3 bases and 7 bases respectively, with 25 bases between them. Germline CDR1 PRHDT, CDR2 FYEKMQ (reference sequence). The length of the CDR3 is 17 residues. Written as DNA, the CDR3 is TGTGCCAGCAGCTTGGGCGGGGGCCGCTCCCGTTCCGGGGAGCAGTACTTC. Amino acids: CASSLGGGRSRSGEQYF.

This clonotype occurred many times. The chain carries TRBV25-1 and TRBJ2-5; no firm D call. Germline CDR1 is MGHDK and CDR2 is SYGVNS. Between the trimmed V and J ends, which lost 3 bases and 7 bases, there was a span of 12 bases. The CDR3 runs to 13 residues. CDR3 nucleotides: TGTGCCAGCAGTGACTCCAGCTTTCGGACCCAGTACTTC. Encoded protein: CASSDSSFRTQYF.

The table lists this clonotype with many counts. CDR3 residues: CSAAQHRVPNQPQHF. CDR3 nucleotides: TGCAGTGCTGCACAACACAGGGTACCTAATCAGCCCCAGCATTTT. V is TRBV20-1 and J is TRBJ1-5; D perhaps matches TRBD1 (6 bases). V was shortened by 5 bases and J by 4 bases, with 18 bases between the two germline ends. This CDR3 is 15 amino acids long. The germline V gene encodes CDR1 DFQATT and CDR2 SNEGSKA (reference sequence).

On this clonotype: Germline is not matched at one junction end, which may reflect a read error. The rearrangement uses TRBV9 and TRBJ2-3, with D uncertain. This CDR3 has 13 amino acids. CDR1 and CDR2 from the germline V gene are SGDLS and YYNGEE. The CDR3 sequence: CASSLGATDMQYF. DNA for the CDR3: TGTGCCAGCAGCTTGGGCGCCACAGATATGCAGTATTTT.

This clonotype was found many times. The J gene is TRBJ2-3, the V gene TRBV20-1; 8 bases line up with TRBD2. The CDR3 runs to 14 residues. Trimming removed 2 bases from V and 6 bases from J; junction bases left unmatched: 7. The germline V gene encodes CDR1 DFQATT and CDR2 SNEGSKA (reference sequence). This CDR3 is CSARSERELDTQYF. In DNA form, the CDR3 reads TGCAGTGCTAGATCCGAGCGGGAGTTGGATACGCAGTATTTT.

This clonotype has only a few counts. The chain is built from TRBV6-2 or TRBV6-3 and TRBJ2-7, with 10 positions matching TRBD2. CDR3 length: 16 amino acids. V was pared by 3 bases and J by 6 bases, with 11 bases of the junction left unmatched. Looked up from germline, CDR1 is MNHEY and CDR2 is SVGEGT. The CDR3 here is CASSYVLAGARGEQYF. The CDR3, as DNA: TGTGCCAGCAGTTATGTCCTAGCGGGGGCGCGTGGCGAGCAGTACTTC.

To note about this clonotype: Just one base apart from a much larger clone, this may be a read error. This chain links TRBV4-2 with TRBJ1-3; 9 positions agree with TRBD1. The CDR3 is 15 residues long. From germline, CDR1 is LGHNA and CDR2 YNFKEQ. The CDR3 here is CASGQDRGYGNTIYF. As DNA, the CDR3 is TGTGCCAGCGGCCAGGACAGGGGTTATGGAAACACCATATATTTT.

Concerning this clonotype itself: One end of the junction does not line up with germline, which may come from a read error. The J gene is TRBJ2-3, the V gene TRBV28; 10 bases are a match to TRBD2. The CDR3 is 24 amino acids. Germline assignment: CDR1 MDHEN and CDR2 SYDVKM. CDR3 nucleotides: TGTGCCGGCAGTTTGGTTGCGGCCCTAGCGGCTAGCGGGAGAGTGGCCACTAGCACAGATACGCAGTATTTT. Translation gives CAGSLVAALAASGRVATSTDTQYF.

Only a few counts were recorded for this clonotype. A read error may explain this, as a much larger clone is one base away. This sequence joins TRBV24-1 and TRBJ2-2, with TRBD1 as a possible D gene (5 bases). CDR3 length equals 17 residues. The V gene's germline CDR1 is KGHDR and CDR2 SFDVKD. CDR3 protein: CTTSDSQGFPNTGELFF. DNA for the CDR3: TGTACCACCAGTGATTCCCAGGGTTTCCCGAACACCGGGGAGCTGTTTTTT.

Comments on this clonotype: A much larger clonotype is one base distant, so this may be a read error. The chain is built from TRBV7-9 and TRBJ2-7; weak D call: TRBD2 (5 bases). There are 15 residues in the CDR3. Trimming took off 11 bases at V and 0 bases at J, with 20 bases between the two ends. Germline V gene sequence: CDR1 SEHNR, CDR2 FQNEAQ (reference sequence). The chain's CDR3 is CACTVDNGVSYEQYF. The CDR3 DNA sequence: TGTGCCTGCACCGTAGACAACGGGGTCTCCTACGAGCAGTACTTC. The variable domain in full, completed from reference TRBV7-9 and TRBJ2-7, reads DTGVSQNPRHKITKRGQNVTFRCDPISEHNRLYWYRQTLGQGPEFLTYFQNEAQLEKSRLLSDRFSAERPKGSFSTLEIQRTEQGDSAMYLCACTVDNGVSYEQYFGPGTRLTVT.

This clonotype was counted a few times. J is TRBJ2-3 and V is TRBV13; D possibly matches TRBD1 or TRBD2 (6 bases each). CDR1 and CDR2 (germline): PRHDT, FYEKMQ (reference sequence). Trimming removed 9 bases at V and 8 bases at J, with 36 bases between. The CDR3 contains 19 residues. The CDR3 DNA follows: TGTGCCAGTCAAACGACTGGCGGGGACACAGATGGTGAGGAGGGTACGCAGTATTTT. Translated: CASQTTGGDTDGEEGTQYF.

A word on this clonotype: A much larger clone differs from this one at a single base, so this may be a read error. V is TRBV6-5 and J is TRBJ1-1; 7 nucleotides line up with TRBD1. The CDR3 has 15 residues. Germline CDR1 reads MNHEY; CDR2 reads SVGAGI. The CDR3 reads CASSYSGQSNAEAFF. CDR3 sequence (DNA): TGTGCCAGCAGTTACTCGGGACAGTCGAACGCTGAAGCTTTCTTT.

Turning to this clonotype: Given a much more abundant clone one base away, this may be a read error. The chain has TRBV4-3 and TRBJ2-7; no firm D call. Trimming removed 1 base at V and 3 bases at J, with 13 bases between. This CDR3 spans 15 amino acids. The germline V gene encodes CDR1 LGHNA and CDR2 YSLEER. CDR3 coding DNA: TGCGCCAGCAGCCAAGGACGGGCCCCCGGCTACGAGCAGTACTTC. Translated: CASSQGRAPGYEQYF.

Remarks on this clonotype: Its ends do not fully match the called genes, so a read error is possible. The chain recombines TRBV30 with TRBJ1-1; 8 nucleotides agree with TRBD1. The germline gives CDR1 GTSNPN, CDR2 SVGIG (reference sequence). This CDR3 is 13 amino acids long. The CDR3 DNA is TGTGCCTGGAGTATCGCAGGGGGCACTGAAGCTCTCTTT. Translating it yields CAWSIAGGTEALF. Supplemented by reference TRBV30 and TRBJ1-1, the full variable domain reads SQTIHQWPATLVQPVGSPLSLECTVEGTSNPNLYWYRQAAGRGLQLLFYSVGIGQISSEVPQNLSASRPQDRQFILSSKKLLLSDSGFYLCAWSIAGGTEALFGQGTRLTVV.

This clonotype was observed at least ten times. The chain joins TRBV5-5 to TRBJ2-5, with D maybe TRBD1 (5 bases). CDR1 and CDR2 from the germline V gene are SGHKS and YYEKEE (reference sequence). There are 14 residues in the CDR3. Trimming took 4 bases from V and 3 from J, leaving 13 bases between them. CDR3 loop: CASSHSSREETQYF. The CDR3 DNA follows: TGTGCCAGCAGCCACTCATCCAGGGAAGAGACCCAGTACTTC.